This entry features one T cell receptor beta chain sequence. This record comes from a study of blood T cell repertoires in COVID-19. Across the study: There were acute and convalescent COVID-19 samples, and they came from the United States, Italy and Spain. Sources were T cells, B-cell-depleted T cells, or PBMCs; the material itself was cDNA or gDNA.

This CDR3 contains 17 residues. The V end lost 2 bases, the J end lost 0 bases, and 14 bases lay between the germline ends. Germline CDR1 and CDR2: SNHLY and FYNNEI. In the original analysis: Estimates of nucleated cell counts were drawn from the amplification of reference gene primers. Clones were sequenced by immunoSEQ multiplex PCR, and TCRdb holds only the in-frame ones, with some missing. V, J and clone size were drawn from that table, and D and trimming were deduced from the DNA. The sample has tens of thousands of clones, roughly 80% seen once; the top ten hold around 1.9%. The clonotype originates from a woman aged 55-70 years with acute or convalescent COVID-19. Input material: peripheral blood. This sequence joins TRBV2 and TRBJ2-1; a weak D match, TRBD2 (6 bases). Written as DNA, the CDR3 is TGTGCCAGCAGTGAAATTTGGGGGGAATTCTCCTACAATGAGCAGTTCTTC. The encoded protein is CASSEIWGEFSYNEQFF.